This TCR beta chain originates from a study of blood T cell repertoires in COVID-19. Study background: Spain, Italy and the United States supplied samples that represented acute and convalescent COVID-19. T cells, B-cell-depleted T cells, or PBMCs supplied cDNA or gDNA.

As originally analysed: The authors estimated nucleated cell counts from reference gene primer amplification. Assay: immunoSEQ multiplex PCR; the TCRdb copy retains only in-frame clones and omits some. The V and J calls and the clone size are those of that table, but D and trimming were determined from the DNA. This sample carries approximately 230,000 clones, just over 85% of them seen once, and the ten largest clones take 1.2% to 1.5%. The CDR3 covers 13 residues. The germline V gene encodes CDR1 LGHNA and CDR2 YSLEER. Trimming cost V 1 base and J 8 bases, with 8 bases left between them. A note on this clone: Other DNA sequences of this sample code for an identical CDR3.

The rearrangement joins TRBV4-3 to TRBJ1-4, with D unresolved. The source of this sequence is a man older than 75 with acute or convalescent COVID-19. The sequencing input was peripheral blood. The CDR3 DNA reads TGCGCCAGCAGCCAAGGACACTGGGAAAAACTGTTTTTT. It encodes CASSQGHWEKLFF.